This note documents a single T cell receptor (beta chain) sequence. The antigen is undetermined. The sample comes from a study of OX40 agonist ivuxolimab in advanced cancers. Study-level information: Melanoma, hepatocellular carcinoma, head and neck or renal cell cancer occurred in dose-escalation patients.

There are 13 residues in the CDR3. Looked up from germline, CDR1 is SGHAT and CDR2 is FQNNGV. J was trimmed by 0 bases and V by 10 bases; bases with no gene match: 5. Clones were read by immunoSEQ multiplex PCR, and TCRdb kept only the in-frame ones, dropping some. The data show 50,000 to 70,000 clones, about 90% seen once. Study-level points and caveats: There was clonal expansion of CD4+ and CD8+ blood T cells by week 6 at 0.1 to 3.0 mg/kg. It was not determined which antigens were specifically recognized by the peripheral T cells that had undergone clonal expansion.

The TCR originated in an adult with an advanced solid tumor such as melanoma, head and neck, liver or kidney cancer. The material was CD4+ or CD8+ T cells sorted from blood, obtained in a trial of the OX40 agonist ivuxolimab. The chain couples TRBV11-2 to TRBJ1-2; 7 positions match TRBD1. The CDR3 spells CATGGQPNYGYTF. Written as DNA, the CDR3 is TGTGCCACCGGGGGACAGCCTAACTATGGCTACACCTTC. The full variable domain, completed using reference TRBV11-2 and TRBJ1-2, is EAGVAQSPRYKIIEKRQSVAFWCNPISGHATLYWYQQILGQGPKLLIQFQNNGVVDDSQLPKDRFSAERLKGVDSTLKIQPAKLEDSAVYLCATGGQPNYGYTFGSGTRLTVV.